This T cell receptor beta chain came from a study of blood T cell repertoires in COVID-19. Study-wide background: PBMCs, B-cell-depleted T cells, or T cells were the source of the cDNA or gDNA that made up the material.

Methods used by the authors: The assay estimated nucleated cells by amplifying reference gene primers. Here immunoSEQ multiplex PCR was the method, and the copy in TCRdb shows in-frame clones only, minus some. V and J calls plus clone size are reproduced from that table; the DNA served to infer D and trimming. The table records under 150,000 clones, around 79% of them present only once. This CDR3 is 13 amino acids long. Germline values: CDR1 MNHEY, CDR2 SVGEGT. The ends were cut back, 6 bases at V and 4 bases at J, with 12 bases in the middle. Sequenced input: peripheral blood. This TCR came from a man between 60 and 75 years old with acute or convalescent COVID-19. The chain has TRBV6-2 or TRBV6-3 and TRBJ1-2; the D gene is possibly TRBD1 (6 bases). The CDR3 nucleotides read TGTGCCAGCAGCTCGACACAGGGCTATGGCTACACCTTC. Translated, it gives CASSSTQGYGYTF.